This T cell receptor beta chain originates from a study of T cell repertoires in cytomegalovirus infection. Study-level information: Public TCR beta signatures indicated both CMV infection and matching HLA type.

Study-level findings and limits: Ex vivo, HLA-C-restricted CMV-specific TCR beta clonotypes prevailed over the rest of the response.

TCRdb analysed the reads with MiXCR anew, one entry per CDR3 protein. The repertoire holds some 180,000 distinct CDR3 sequences, with 17% as singletons. CDR1 is MGHRA and CDR2 is YSYEKL in the germline V gene. The CDR3 consists of 16 residues. V dropped 7 bases and J dropped 4; count of bases not matched to a gene: 11. Only a few counts were recorded for this clonotype. What it recognizes is unknown. The V gene is TRBV4-1, the J gene TRBJ2-2; 8 bases line up with TRBD1. Source material: CD8+ T cells from PBMCs. The clonotype comes from a human donor in good health (CMV status not recorded). Some clones in this sample may be carry-over from other donors' samples. The CDR3, as DNA: TGCGCCAGCACTCTACCTGCAACAGGGGGCACCGGGGAGCTGTTTTTT. Its protein is CASTLPATGGTGELFF.